The rows below give T cell receptor beta chains drawn from one sample of a study of spatial heterogeneity in lung cancer. TCRdb reprocessed the 5' RACE reads with MiXCR, giving one entry per CDR3 protein. This sample has around 20,000 distinct CDR3 sequences, with under 10% found just once. Sample: lung tumor tissue, taken at surgery. The receptors come from a male donor with early-stage non-small cell lung cancer. The CDR3 runs from the conserved cysteine through the conserved F or W. The order of the fields is J gene, D gene, V gene, clone size, CDR3 protein, CDR3 DNA. D genes are given only for firm matches. A row's size may be missing; if present it is once, few, many or a size class.

TRBJ2-1 TRBD2 TRBV6-6 few CASSKGLDLYNEQFF TGTGCCAGCAGTAAGGGACTAGACCTCTACAATGAGCAGTTCTTC
TRBJ2-7 . TRBV2 . CASNLETYEQYF TGTGCCAGCAACTTGGAGACCTACGAGCAGTACTTC
TRBJ2-7 . TRBV28 few CASSKRGAISYEQYF TGTGCCAGCAGCAAAAGAGGGGCCATATCCTACGAGCAGTACTTC
TRBJ1-6 . TRBV10-2 . CASGPQDSHNSPLHF TGCGCCAGCGGACCACAGGACAGCCATAATTCACCCCTCCACTTT
TRBJ1-2 TRBD1 TRBV28 many CAVGQGYGYTF TGTGCCGTGGGACAGGGCTATGGCTACACCTTC
TRBJ1-4 . TRBV5-1 few CASSLSRQTNEKLFF TGCGCCAGCAGCTTGAGCCGGCAGACTAATGAAAAACTGTTTTTT
TRBJ2-1 . TRBV19 few CASSLIGQIYNEQFF TGTGCCAGTAGTCTAATAGGACAGATCTACAATGAGCAGTTCTTC
TRBJ1-5 TRBD1 TRBV28 many CASSRSGTGTNQPQHF TGTGCCAGCAGCAGGTCCGGGACAGGGACGAATCAGCCCCAGCATTTT
TRBJ1-6 . TRBV12-3/TRBV12-4 many CASSLANSPLHF TGTGCCAGCAGTTTAGCGAATTCACCCCTCCACTTT
TRBJ2-1 TRBD1 TRBV7-3 . CASSTPRDSFSYEQFF TGTGCCAGCAGCACCCCCCGGGACAGCTTCTCATACGAGCAGTTCTTC
TRBJ1-1 . TRBV20-1 . CSLKREAFF TGCAGTCTGAAAAGGGAAGCTTTCTTT
TRBJ2-1 TRBD1 TRBV19 . CASSTPTGGYYNEQFF TGTGCCAGTAGTACACCGACAGGGGGCTACTACAATGAGCAGTTCTTC
TRBJ2-3 TRBD2 TRBV6-5 medium-sized CATGLADSTDTQYF TGTGCCACTGGACTAGCGGATAGCACAGATACGCAGTATTTT
TRBJ1-1 . TRBV19 many CASSITGAMNTEAFF TGTGCCAGTAGTATTACTGGGGCCATGAACACTGAAGCTTTCTTT
TRBJ1-1 . TRBV5-5 many CASSFEGKNTEAFF TGTGCCAGCAGCTTTGAGGGGAAGAACACTGAAGCTTTCTTT
TRBJ1-2 . TRBV7-2 many CASSLEVDGYTF TGTGCCAGCAGCTTAGAAGTAGATGGCTACACCTTC
TRBJ1-5 . TRBV28 . CASSGHWAGQPQHF TGTGCCAGCTCAGGCCACTGGGCGGGGCAGCCCCAGCATTTT
TRBJ2-3 TRBD1 TRBV9 many CASSGGQGALDTQYF TGTGCCAGCAGCGGAGGACAGGGGGCGCTGGATACGCAGTATTTT
TRBJ2-3 TRBD1 TRBV27 many CASLQLSAWFDPTGGNTDTQYF TGTGCCAGCCTACAGCTGTCGGCTTGGTTCGATCCAACAGGGGGAAACACAGATACGCAGTATTTT
TRBJ1-6 . TRBV9 many CASSPRQDYNSPLHF TGTGCCAGCAGCCCAAGACAGGACTATAATTCACCCCTCCACTTT
TRBJ2-7 . TRBV4-3 . CASSQGKGQTYEQYF TGCGCCAGCAGCCAAGGAAAAGGACAGACCTACGAGCAGTACTTC
TRBJ1-5 TRBD1 TRBV12-3/TRBV12-4 many CASSWTGYNQPQHF TGTGCCAGCAGTTGGACAGGGTACAATCAGCCCCAGCATTTT
TRBJ1-5 . TRBV7-2 many CATSQVRDQPQHF TGTGCCACGAGTCAGGTACGGGATCAGCCCCAGCATTTT
TRBJ1-2 . TRBV29-1 many CSVADQSSGLTF TGCAGCGTTGCCGATCAGTCTTCCGGTCTCACCTTC
TRBJ2-7 TRBD1 TRBV6-1 few CAIPGGGTGGAYEQYF TGTGCCATCCCCGGGGGAGGGACAGGGGGGGCCTACGAGCAGTACTTC
TRBJ1-1 . TRBV29-1 . CSAFTLMNTEAFF TGCAGCGCCTTTACCCTCATGAACACTGAAGCTTTCTTT
TRBJ2-3 TRBD2 TRBV7-2 . CASSLSGGSYGGTQYF TGTGCCAGCAGCTTAAGCGGGGGTTCCTACGGGGGGACGCAGTATTTT
TRBJ2-3 . TRBV5-4 many CASSLLMDTQYF TGTGCCAGCAGCTTGTTGATGGATACGCAGTATTTT
TRBJ1-6 TRBD1 TRBV3-1 many CASSQGTGVNSPLHF TGTGCCAGCAGCCAAGGGACAGGGGTCAATTCACCCCTCCACTTT
TRBJ1-6 TRBD1 TRBV28 few CASSLGTGGSYNSPLHF TGTGCCAGCAGTTTGGGGACAGGGGGCTCCTATAATTCACCCCTCCACTTT
TRBJ2-7 TRBD2 TRBV28 many CASSLGAGDMTSGGTSYEQYF TGTGCCAGCAGTTTAGGCGCAGGGGATATGACTAGCGGGGGAACCTCCTACGAGCAGTACTTC
TRBJ1-2 . TRBV2 many CASLQGGGDYGYTF TGTGCCAGCTTGCAGGGAGGGGGAGACTATGGCTACACCTTC
TRBJ1-1 TRBD1 TRBV20-1 . CSARLTGGNTEAFF TGCAGTGCTAGGCTAACAGGGGGGAACACTGAAGCTTTCTTT
TRBJ2-7 TRBD1 TRBV28 many CASKALPGQGTFGEQYF TGTGCCAGCAAAGCACTCCCGGGACAGGGCACCTTTGGCGAGCAGTACTTC
TRBJ2-5 TRBD1 TRBV19 few CASSPGDRGRGETQYF TGTGCCAGTAGTCCCGGGGACAGGGGGCGGGGAGAGACCCAGTACTTC
TRBJ2-1 TRBD1 TRBV28 many CASSLEGAFYNEQFF TGTGCCAGCAGTTTAGAGGGGGCCTTCTACAATGAGCAGTTCTTC